Only a few counts were recorded for the clone carrying this T cell receptor beta chain. Germline CDR1 reads MGHDK; CDR2 reads SYGVNS. The germline V and J ends were trimmed by 7 bases and 3 bases, with 10 bases remaining between them. CDR3 length: 12 amino acids. This sample was taken from a study of blood T cell repertoires in COVID-19. For the study at large: The samples span acute and convalescent COVID-19 from the United States, Italy and Spain.

Sequencing used immunoSEQ multiplex PCR; TCRdb keeps in-frame clones, though not all of them. The sample includes under 250,000 clones, approximately 89% of them seen just once. The V and J genes are TRBV25-1 and TRBJ2-7; tentative D call: TRBD1 (6 bases). What was sequenced was PBMCs or T cells enriched from blood (not recorded which). This clonotype originated in a woman aged 25 to 39 who had been exposed to COVID-19. The CDR3 DNA is TGTGCCAGCACCGCGGACAGCTACGAGCAGTACTTC. This sequence encodes CASTADSYEQYF.